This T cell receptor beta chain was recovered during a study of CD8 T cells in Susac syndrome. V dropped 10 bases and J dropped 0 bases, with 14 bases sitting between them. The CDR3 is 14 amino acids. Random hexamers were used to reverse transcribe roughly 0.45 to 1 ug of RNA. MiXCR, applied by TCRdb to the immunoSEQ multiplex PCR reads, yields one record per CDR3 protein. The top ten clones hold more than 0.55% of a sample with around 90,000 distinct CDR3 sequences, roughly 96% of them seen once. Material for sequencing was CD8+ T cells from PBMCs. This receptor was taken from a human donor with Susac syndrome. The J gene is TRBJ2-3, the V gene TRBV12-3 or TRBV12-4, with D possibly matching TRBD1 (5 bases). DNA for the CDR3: TGTGCCACGCAGGATAGACAGAGCACAGATACGCAGTATTTT. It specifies CATQDRQSTDTQYF.